This T cell receptor beta chain emerged from a study of early T cells in non-severe SARS-CoV-2 infection. Study context: Sequencing targeted bulk RNA from unsorted whole blood, leaving chains unpaired.

TCRdb reprocessed the 5' RACE reads via MiXCR and lists one record per CDR3 protein. This table holds about 72,000 distinct CDR3 sequences, around 10% found once. Study observations and caveats: Anti-spike CD8 responses were favored by VDJdb matching, which missed private and CD4 specificities.

Comment on this clonotype: What it recognizes is unknown.

The CDR3 runs 14 residues. Trimming took off 6 bases at V and 2 bases at J, with 14 bases between the two ends. Germline V gene data show CDR1 as ENHRY and CDR2 as SYGVKD. The material sequenced was whole blood, taken at baseline. The source of this sequence is an adult who was a healthcare worker with PCR-confirmed SARS-CoV-2 infection or an uninfected control (not recorded which). J is TRBJ2-7 and V is TRBV10-3; maybe TRBD1 (6 bases). The CDR3 DNA reads TGTGCCATCAGACCCAGGGGTGATACCTACGAGCAGTACTTC. Encoded protein: CAIRPRGDTYEQYF.